One sample yielded the 18 T cell receptor beta chains listed below, sequenced in a study of shared clonotypes between healthy human individuals (dated by TCRdb to the early 2020s). CD8 naive samples consisted of CD45RO-negative cells that were positively selected for CCR7, yielding a CD45RA+CCR7+ population without TemRA cells. The library relied on the immunoSEQ multiplex PCR assay. The immuneACCESS repertoire file appears here via TCRdb, limited to in-frame rearrangements. These files lack a portion of the clones; in checked studies, under half of the deficit traces to unresolved V genes, and the cause of the others is not known. The table for this sample lists millions of clones; over 85% of them were counted only once. Of the sample, 0.9% to 1.3% falls within the top ten clones. The specimen was naive CD8+ T cells sorted from blood. The intended sense of this specimen's cell subset or site label: CD45RA+CCR7+. The receptors here all came from a man aged 18 to 30 in good health.

The chain joins TRBV5-5 to TRBJ1-2, with D unresolved. Germline CDR1 and CDR2: SGHKS and YYEKEE (reference sequence). This CDR3 region has 12 residues. Trimming stripped 0 bases from V and 4 bases from J, with 4 bases between. CDR3 DNA sequence: TGTGCCAGCAGCTTGGACGGCTATGGCTACACCTTC. The encoded protein is CASSLDGYGYTF.

The J gene is TRBJ1-6, the V gene TRBV2, with unresolved D. The germline V and J ends were trimmed by 0 bases and 10 bases, with 7 bases remaining between them. The CDR3 consists of 13 residues. Germline CDR1 reads SNHLY; CDR2 reads FYNNEI. CDR3 coding DNA: TGTGCCAGCAGTGAAGCAGTTGCATCACCCCTCCACTTT. The encoded protein is CASSEAVASPLHF. The complete variable domain, with remaining parts taken from reference TRBV2 and TRBJ1-6, reads EPEVTQTPSHQVTQMGQEVILRCVPISNHLYFYWYRQILGQKVEFLVSFYNNEISEKSEIFDDQFSVERPDGSNFTLKIRSTKLEDSAMYFCASSEAVASPLHFGNGTRLTVT.

The chain recombines TRBV30 with TRBJ2-1; the D gene is possibly TRBD1 (5 bases). This CDR3 region has 11 residues. In germline, CDR1 is GTSNPN, CDR2 SVGIG (reference sequence). The V end lost 5 bases, the J end lost 6 bases, and 8 bases lay between the germline ends. The CDR3 protein is CAWGATNEQFF. As DNA, the CDR3 is TGTGCCTGGGGGGCCACCAATGAGCAGTTCTTC.

Points on this clone: Other DNA sequences in this sample translate to the same CDR3. The chain couples TRBV6-5 to TRBJ2-3; the D gene could be TRBD1 or TRBD2 (5 bases each). Trimming left V 0 bases short and J 2 bases short, with 6 bases between. This CDR3 has 14 amino acids. The V gene's germline CDR1 is MNHEY and CDR2 SVGAGI. The CDR3 is CASSYSGTTDTQYF. The CDR3 DNA reads as TGTGCCAGCAGTTACTCTGGGACCACAGATACGCAGTATTTT.

On this clone: The sample contains more than one DNA sequence encoding this CDR3. V gene TRBV6-5 combines with J gene TRBJ1-4; no reliable D call. From germline, CDR1 is MNHEY and CDR2 SVGAGI. The CDR3 is made up of 14 amino acids. Trimming took off 2 bases at V and 5 bases at J, with 9 bases between the two ends. This CDR3 is CASSYGQTNEKLFF. The CDR3 DNA reads TGTGCCAGCAGTTACGGGCAGACGAATGAAAAACTGTTTTTT.

Worth noting for this clone: Additional DNA sequences in this sample encode the identical CDR3. This chain uses TRBV27 with TRBJ2-1; D is undetermined. The CDR3 is made up of 13 amino acids. V was trimmed by 3 bases and J by 4 bases, leaving 7 bases between them. Looked up from germline, CDR1 is MNHEY and CDR2 is SMNVEV (reference sequence). The CDR3 reads CASSFALYNEQFF. The CDR3 nucleotides are TGTGCCAGCAGTTTTGCCCTTTACAATGAGCAGTTCTTC.

The chain joins TRBV15 to TRBJ2-7; D might be TRBD2 (6 bases). CDR1 is LNHNV and CDR2 is YYDKDF in the germline V gene (reference sequence). The ends were cut back, 5 bases at V and 0 bases at J, with 11 bases in the middle. This CDR3 is 14 amino acids long. CDR3 sequence: CATSPRGSSYEQYF. CDR3 bases: TGTGCCACCAGCCCCCGGGGGAGCTCCTACGAGCAGTACTTC.

The chain is built from TRBV15 and TRBJ1-1; weak D call: TRBD1 (5 bases). V lost 2 bases to trimming and J lost 10 bases, with 11 bases between them. Germline-derived CDR1 and CDR2 are LNHNV and YYDKDF (reference sequence). This CDR3 is built from 12 residues. The CDR3 loop reads CATSRIGDVAFF. The CDR3 coding sequence is TGTGCCACCAGCAGAATCGGGGACGTAGCTTTCTTT.

V is TRBV7-9 and J is TRBJ2-1; TRBD1 matches at 7 bases. Germline CDR1 reads SEHNR; CDR2 reads FQNEAQ (reference sequence). After removal of 4 bases from V and 0 bases from J, the junction contained 6 bases not matched to a gene. The CDR3 extends over 16 amino acids. DNA for the CDR3: TGTGCCAGCAGCTGGCCCCGGGACAGCTCCTACAATGAGCAGTTCTTC. Protein: CASSWPRDSSYNEQFF.

This chain connects TRBV9 to TRBJ2-7; no clear D gene. The CDR3 covers 13 residues. V was trimmed by 0 bases and J by 7 bases, leaving 11 bases between them. The V gene's germline CDR1 is SGDLS and CDR2 YYNGEE. The CDR3 loop reads CASSVGDSSEQYF. As DNA, the CDR3 is TGTGCCAGCAGCGTAGGAGATTCCTCGGAGCAGTACTTC.

Remarks on this clone: Other DNA sequences within the sample encode an identical CDR3. The chain couples TRBV5-6 to TRBJ2-1; D not resolved. This CDR3 is 11 amino acids long. From germline, CDR1 is SGHDT and CDR2 YYEEEE. Between the trimmed V and J ends, which lost 3 bases and 9 bases, there was a span of 7 bases. The CDR3 sequence: CASSSSGEQFF. The CDR3 DNA reads as TGTGCCAGCAGCTCATCCGGTGAGCAGTTCTTC. Using reference TRBV5-6 and TRBJ2-1 for the parts outside the CDR3, the full variable domain is DAGVTQSPTHLIKTRGQQVTLRCSPKSGHDTVSWYQQALGQGPQFIFQYYEEEERQRGNFPDRFSGHQFPNYSSELNVNALLLGDSALYLCASSSSGEQFFGPGTRLTVL.

This chain joins TRBV5-1 and TRBJ2-7; D ambiguous. CDR3 length: 15 amino acids. CDR1 is SGHRS and CDR2 is YFSETQ in the germline V gene. Trimming pared 0 bases from V and 5 bases from J, leaving 15 bases between. This CDR3 is CASSLESIRTDEQYF. CDR3 nucleotide sequence: TGCGCCAGCAGCTTGGAGAGTATAAGGACCGACGAGCAGTACTTC. Full variable domain (remainder filled in from reference TRBV5-1 and TRBJ2-7): KAGVTQTPRYLIKTRGQQVTLSCSPISGHRSVSWYQQTPGQGLQFLFEYFSETQRNKGNFPGRFSGRQFSNSRSEMNVSTLELGDSALYLCASSLESIRTDEQYFGPGTRLTVT.

This rearrangement joins TRBV18 to TRBJ1-2; weak D call: TRBD1 (5 bases). Trimming took 4 bases from V and 4 from J, leaving 22 bases between them. CDR1 and CDR2 from the germline V gene are KGHSH and LQKENI. The CDR3 is 17 residues long. The CDR3 loop is CASSLPGIGTASYGYTF. Here the CDR3 DNA reads TGTGCCAGCTCACTACCCGGGATTGGGACGGCTAGCTATGGCTACACCTTC.

J is TRBJ1-1 and V is TRBV2, with D possibly matching TRBD1 (6 bases). The CDR3 loop spans 13 amino acids. V lost 2 bases, J lost 6 bases, and 10 bases lay in between. From germline, CDR1 is SNHLY and CDR2 FYNNEI. CDR3 amino acids: CASSETRGAEAFF. Written as DNA, the CDR3 is TGTGCCAGCAGTGAAACCAGGGGCGCTGAAGCTTTCTTT. The whole variable domain, filled in from reference TRBV2 and TRBJ1-1, reads EPEVTQTPSHQVTQMGQEVILRCVPISNHLYFYWYRQILGQKVEFLVSFYNNEISEKSEIFDDQFSVERPDGSNFTLKIRSTKLEDSAMYFCASSETRGAEAFFGQGTRLTVV.

This clone showed up just once. V and J are TRBV10-3 and TRBJ1-5, with unresolved D. V lost 6 bases and J 6 bases, leaving 12 bases between the germline ends. This CDR3 spans 13 amino acids. Germline CDR1 ENHRY, CDR2 SYGVKD. The CDR3 region is CAISSDTSQPQHF. Here the CDR3 DNA reads TGTGCCATCAGCTCAGACACGTCTCAGCCCCAGCATTTT.

Points on this clone: Other DNA variants within this sample encode the same CDR3. The J gene is TRBJ2-7, the V gene TRBV5-1; D is undetermined. Trimming left V 0 bases short and J 0 bases short, with 4 bases between. The CDR3 consists of 13 residues. Germline V lookup: CDR1 SGHRS, CDR2 YFSETQ. CDR3 sequence (DNA): TGCGCCAGCAGCTTGGATTACTCCTACGAGCAGTACTTC. It translates to CASSLDYSYEQYF.

V and J are TRBV27 and TRBJ1-1; TRBD1 matches 8 bases. The ends lost 7 bases at V and 2 bases at J; junction bases unmatched: 6. The CDR3 spans 14 residues. Germline assignment: CDR1 MNHEY and CDR2 SMNVEV (reference sequence). The CDR3 bases are TGTGCCAGCAAAGTACAGGGGGTAAACACTGAAGCTTTCTTT. This gives the protein CASKVQGVNTEAFF.

This clone was counted a few times. The V gene is TRBV27, the J gene TRBJ2-1; 8 bases fit TRBD1. The germline gives CDR1 MNHEY, CDR2 SMNVEV (reference sequence). This CDR3 has 14 residues. V was clipped by 7 bases and J by 7 bases; unmatched bases: 9. Here the CDR3 DNA reads TGTGCCAGCACTCCAGGGGGCTCTGGTAATGAGCAGTTCTTC. Protein product: CASTPGGSGNEQFF.